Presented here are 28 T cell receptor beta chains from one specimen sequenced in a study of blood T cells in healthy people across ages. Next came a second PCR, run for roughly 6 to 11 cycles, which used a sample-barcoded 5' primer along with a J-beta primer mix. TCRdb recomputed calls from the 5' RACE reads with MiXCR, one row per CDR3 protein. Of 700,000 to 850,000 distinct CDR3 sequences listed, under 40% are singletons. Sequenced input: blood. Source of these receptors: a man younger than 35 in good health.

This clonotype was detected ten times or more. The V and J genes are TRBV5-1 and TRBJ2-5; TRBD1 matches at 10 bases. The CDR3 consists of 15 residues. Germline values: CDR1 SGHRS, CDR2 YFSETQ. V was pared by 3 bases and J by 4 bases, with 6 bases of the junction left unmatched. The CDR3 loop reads CASSSGQGVVETQYF. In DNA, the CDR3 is TGCGCCAGCAGCTCCGGACAGGGGGTAGTAGAGACCCAGTACTTC.

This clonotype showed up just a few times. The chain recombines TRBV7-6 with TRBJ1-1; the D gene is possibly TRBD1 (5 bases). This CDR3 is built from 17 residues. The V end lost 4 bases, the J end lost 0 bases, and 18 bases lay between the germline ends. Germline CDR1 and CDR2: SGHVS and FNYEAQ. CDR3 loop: CASSSMAPGTVNTEAFF. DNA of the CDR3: TGTGCCAGCAGCTCAATGGCTCCCGGGACGGTGAACACTGAAGCTTTCTTT.

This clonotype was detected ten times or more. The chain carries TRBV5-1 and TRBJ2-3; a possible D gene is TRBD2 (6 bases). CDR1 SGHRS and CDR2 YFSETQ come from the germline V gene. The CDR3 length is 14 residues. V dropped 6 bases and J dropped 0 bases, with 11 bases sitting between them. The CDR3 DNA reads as TGCGCCAGCACAAGTGGGACTAGCACAGATACGCAGTATTTT. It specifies CASTSGTSTDTQYF.

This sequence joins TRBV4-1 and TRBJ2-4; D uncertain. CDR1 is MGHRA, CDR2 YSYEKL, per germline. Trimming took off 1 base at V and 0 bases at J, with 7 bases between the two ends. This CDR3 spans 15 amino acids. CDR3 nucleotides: TGCGCCAGCAGCCAAGGACTGCTAGCCAAAAACATTCAGTACTTC. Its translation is CASSQGLLAKNIQYF.

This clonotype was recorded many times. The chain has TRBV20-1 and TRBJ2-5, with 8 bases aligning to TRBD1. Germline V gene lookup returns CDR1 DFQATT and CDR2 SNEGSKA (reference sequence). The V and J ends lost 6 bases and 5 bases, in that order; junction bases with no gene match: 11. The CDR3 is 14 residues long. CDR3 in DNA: TGCAGTGCCCCCAGCGAGGACAGGGACGAGACCCAGTACTTC. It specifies CSAPSEDRDETQYF.

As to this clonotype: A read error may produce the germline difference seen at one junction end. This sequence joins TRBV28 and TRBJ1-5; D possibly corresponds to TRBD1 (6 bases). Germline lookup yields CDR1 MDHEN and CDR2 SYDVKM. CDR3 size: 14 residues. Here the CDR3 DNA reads TGTGCCAACAGTTCTCCGGGGGGCGGGCAGCCCCAGCATTTT. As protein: CANSSPGGGQPQHF.

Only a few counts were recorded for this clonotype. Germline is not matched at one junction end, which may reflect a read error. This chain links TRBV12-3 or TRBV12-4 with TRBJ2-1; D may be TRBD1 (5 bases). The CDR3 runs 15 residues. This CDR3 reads CASSLDSLSYNEQFF. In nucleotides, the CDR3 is TGTGCCAGCAGCTTAGACAGCCTATCCTACAATGAGCAGTTCTTC.

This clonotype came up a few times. In DNA, the CDR3 is TGCGCCAGCAGCCGAACCCCTGGCACCGGGGAGCTGTTTTTT. It yields the protein CASSRTPGTGELFF. The chain combines TRBV4-3 with TRBJ2-2; D gene ambiguous. This CDR3 has 14 residues. Germline CDR1 and CDR2: LGHNA and YSLEER. The germline V and J ends were trimmed by 4 bases and 4 bases, with 10 bases remaining between them.

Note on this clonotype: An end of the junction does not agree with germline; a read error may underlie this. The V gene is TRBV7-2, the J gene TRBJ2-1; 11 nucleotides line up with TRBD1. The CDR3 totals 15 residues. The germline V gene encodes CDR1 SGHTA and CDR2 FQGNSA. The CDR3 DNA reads TGTGCCAGCAGCTTAGGGACAGGGGGCTACAATAAGCAGTTCTTC. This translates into CASSLGTGGYNKQFF.

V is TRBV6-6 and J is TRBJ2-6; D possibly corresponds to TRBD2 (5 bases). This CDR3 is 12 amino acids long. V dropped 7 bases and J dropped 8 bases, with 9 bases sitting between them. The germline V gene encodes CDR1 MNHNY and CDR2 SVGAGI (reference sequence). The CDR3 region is CASTRDPNVLTF. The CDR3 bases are TGTGCCAGCACACGGGATCCCAACGTCCTGACTTTC.

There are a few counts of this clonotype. As DNA, the CDR3 is TGTGCCAGCAGTCCGACCAGGGCGGGAACTAATGAAAAACTGTTTTTT. Encoded protein: CASSPTRAGTNEKLFF. The chain recombines TRBV6-6 with TRBJ1-4; D is possibly TRBD1 (5 bases). CDR1 and CDR2 from the germline V gene are MNHNY and SVGAGI (reference sequence). V was shortened by 5 bases and J by 1 base, with 14 bases between the two germline ends. The CDR3 is 16 amino acids.

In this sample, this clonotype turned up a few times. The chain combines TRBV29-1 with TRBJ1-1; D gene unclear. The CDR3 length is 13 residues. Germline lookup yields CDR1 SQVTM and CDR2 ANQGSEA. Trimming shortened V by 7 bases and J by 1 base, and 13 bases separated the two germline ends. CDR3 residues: CSALFYRNTEAFF. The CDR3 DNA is TGCAGCGCCCTGTTCTATAGGAACACTGAAGCTTTCTTT.

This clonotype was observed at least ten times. The CDR3 nucleotides are TGTGCCAGCGTGGGCGTTAGCGGCTATGGCTACACCTTC. Its translation: CASVGVSGYGYTF. The V gene is TRBV12-3 or TRBV12-4, the J gene TRBJ1-2; D is uncertain. The CDR3 spans 13 residues. V dropped 8 bases and J dropped 4 bases, with 14 bases sitting between them.

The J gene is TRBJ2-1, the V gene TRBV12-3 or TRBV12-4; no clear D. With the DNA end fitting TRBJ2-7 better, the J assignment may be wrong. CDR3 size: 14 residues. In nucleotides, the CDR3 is TGTGCCAGCCTTCCTCCGAGCTCCTACAATGAGCAGTACTTC. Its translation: CASLPPSSYNEQYF.

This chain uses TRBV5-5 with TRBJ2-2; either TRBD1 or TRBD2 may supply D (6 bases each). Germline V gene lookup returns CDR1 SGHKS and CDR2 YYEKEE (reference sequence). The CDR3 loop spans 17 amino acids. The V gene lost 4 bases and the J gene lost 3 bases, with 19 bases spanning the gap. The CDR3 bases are TGTGCCAGCAGCCCCCAGGGGCAACGGAGGGACACCGGGGAGCTGTTTTTT. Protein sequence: CASSPQGQRRDTGELFF. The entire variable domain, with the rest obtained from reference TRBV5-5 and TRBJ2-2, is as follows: DAGVTQSPTHLIKTRGQQVTLRCSPISGHKSVSWYQQVLGQGPQFIFQYYEKEERGRGNFPDRFSARQFPNYSSELNVNALLLGDSALYLCASSPQGQRRDTGELFFGEGSRLTVL.

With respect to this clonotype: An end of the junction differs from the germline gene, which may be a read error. The CDR3 DNA sequence: TGCGCCGGCAGCCAACTCGGTAGAGGGGGAGAAATCCATAATTCACCCCTCCACTTT. It yields the protein CAGSQLGRGGEIHNSPLHF. The chain links TRBV4-1 to TRBJ1-6; TRBD1 might be the D (6 bases). Per the germline V gene, CDR1 is MGHRA and CDR2 is YSYEKL. The CDR3 runs 19 residues.

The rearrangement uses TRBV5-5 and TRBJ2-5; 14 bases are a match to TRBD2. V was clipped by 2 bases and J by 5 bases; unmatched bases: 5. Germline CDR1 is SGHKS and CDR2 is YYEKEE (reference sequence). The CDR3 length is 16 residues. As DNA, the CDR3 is TGTGCCAGCAGCTTAAGACTAGCGGGGGGGTTGGAGACCCAGTACTTC. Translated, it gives CASSLRLAGGLETQYF. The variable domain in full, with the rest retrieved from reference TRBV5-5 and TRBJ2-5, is DAGVTQSPTHLIKTRGQQVTLRCSPISGHKSVSWYQQVLGQGPQFIFQYYEKEERGRGNFPDRFSARQFPNYSSELNVNALLLGDSALYLCASSLRLAGGLETQYFGPGTRLLVL.

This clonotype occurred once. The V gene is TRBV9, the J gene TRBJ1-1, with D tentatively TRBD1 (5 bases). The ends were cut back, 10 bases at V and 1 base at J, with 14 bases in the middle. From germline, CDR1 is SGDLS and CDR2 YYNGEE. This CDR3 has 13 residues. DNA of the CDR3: TGTGCCTCCGGTCAGGGACCGAACACTGAAGCTTTCTTT. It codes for CASGQGPNTEAFF.

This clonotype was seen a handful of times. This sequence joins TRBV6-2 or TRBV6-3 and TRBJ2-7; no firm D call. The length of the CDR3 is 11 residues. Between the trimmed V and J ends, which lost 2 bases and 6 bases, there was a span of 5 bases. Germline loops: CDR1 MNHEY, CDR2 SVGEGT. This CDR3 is CASSYVIEQYF. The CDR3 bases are TGTGCCAGCAGTTACGTCATCGAGCAGTACTTC.

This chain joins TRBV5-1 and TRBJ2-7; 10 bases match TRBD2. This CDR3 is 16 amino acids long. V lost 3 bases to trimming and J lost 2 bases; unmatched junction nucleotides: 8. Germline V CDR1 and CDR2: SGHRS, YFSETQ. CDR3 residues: CASSSTPLAGAYEQYF. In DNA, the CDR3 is TGCGCCAGCAGCTCAACTCCCCTAGCGGGGGCCTACGAGCAGTACTTC.

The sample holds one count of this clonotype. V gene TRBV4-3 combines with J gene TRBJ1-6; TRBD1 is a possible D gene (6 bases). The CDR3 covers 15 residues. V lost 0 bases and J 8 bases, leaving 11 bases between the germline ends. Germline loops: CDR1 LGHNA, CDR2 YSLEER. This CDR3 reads CASSQDHRVDSPLHF. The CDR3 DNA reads TGCGCCAGCAGCCAAGATCACAGGGTAGATTCACCCCTCCACTTT.

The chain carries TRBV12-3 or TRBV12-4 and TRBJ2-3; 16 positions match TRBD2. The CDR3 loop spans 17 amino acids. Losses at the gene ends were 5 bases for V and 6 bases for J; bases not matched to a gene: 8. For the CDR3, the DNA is TGTGCCAGCAGTCCGGGGACTAGCGGGGGGGACGCGGATACGCAGTATTTT. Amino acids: CASSPGTSGGDADTQYF.

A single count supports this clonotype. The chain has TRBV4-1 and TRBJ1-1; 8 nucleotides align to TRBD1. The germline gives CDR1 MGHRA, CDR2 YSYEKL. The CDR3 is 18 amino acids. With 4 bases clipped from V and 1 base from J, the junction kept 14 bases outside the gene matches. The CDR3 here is CASSPGGRGGAGNTEAFF. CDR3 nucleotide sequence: TGCGCCAGCAGCCCAGGGGGCAGAGGGGGCGCGGGGAACACTGAAGCTTTCTTT.

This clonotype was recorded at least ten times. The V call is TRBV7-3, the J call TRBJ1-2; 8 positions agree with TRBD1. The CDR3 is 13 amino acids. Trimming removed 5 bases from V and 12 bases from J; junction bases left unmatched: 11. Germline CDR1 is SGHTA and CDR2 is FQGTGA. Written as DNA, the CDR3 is TGTGCCAGCAGCCAAATAAGGACAGGGTGCGACACCTTC. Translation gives CASSQIRTGCDTF. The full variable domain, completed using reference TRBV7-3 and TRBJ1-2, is GAGVSQTPSNKVTEKGKYVELRCDPISGHTALYWYRQSLGQGPEFLIYFQGTGAADDSGLPNDRFFAVRPEGSVSTLKIQRTERGDSAVYLCASSQIRTGCDTFGSGTRLTVV.

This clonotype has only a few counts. The CDR3 sequence is CASSQEGVATDTQYF. CDR3 in DNA: TGCGCCAGCAGCCAAGAAGGGGTAGCAACAGATACGCAGTATTTT. The V gene is TRBV4-3, the J gene TRBJ2-3; TRBD1 is a possible D gene (5 bases). This CDR3 is built from 15 residues. Trimming left V 0 bases short and J 3 bases short, with 10 bases between. Germline CDR1 LGHNA, CDR2 YSLEER.

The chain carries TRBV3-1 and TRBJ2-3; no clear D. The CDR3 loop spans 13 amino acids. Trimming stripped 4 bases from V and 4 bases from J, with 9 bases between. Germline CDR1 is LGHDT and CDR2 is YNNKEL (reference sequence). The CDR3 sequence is CASSPQDADTQYF. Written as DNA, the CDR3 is TGTGCCAGCAGCCCTCAAGATGCAGATACGCAGTATTTT.

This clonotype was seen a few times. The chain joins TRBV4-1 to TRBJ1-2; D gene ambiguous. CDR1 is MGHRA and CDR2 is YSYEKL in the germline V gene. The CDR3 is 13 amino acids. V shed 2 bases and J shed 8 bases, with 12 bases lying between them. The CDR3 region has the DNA TGCGCCAGCAGCCAACCTCTTATGGTGGGCTACACCTTC. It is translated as CASSQPLMVGYTF.

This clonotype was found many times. For the CDR3, the DNA is TGTGCCAGCAGCTTAGGAGGCGGGGTCACCTACAATGAGCAGTTCTTC. It translates to CASSLGGGVTYNEQFF. This chain links TRBV7-9 with TRBJ2-1; possible D gene TRBD2, 6 bases. This CDR3 has 16 residues. Germline CDR1 is SEHNR and CDR2 is FQNEAQ (reference sequence). V lost 1 base to trimming and J lost 2 bases, with 12 bases between them.